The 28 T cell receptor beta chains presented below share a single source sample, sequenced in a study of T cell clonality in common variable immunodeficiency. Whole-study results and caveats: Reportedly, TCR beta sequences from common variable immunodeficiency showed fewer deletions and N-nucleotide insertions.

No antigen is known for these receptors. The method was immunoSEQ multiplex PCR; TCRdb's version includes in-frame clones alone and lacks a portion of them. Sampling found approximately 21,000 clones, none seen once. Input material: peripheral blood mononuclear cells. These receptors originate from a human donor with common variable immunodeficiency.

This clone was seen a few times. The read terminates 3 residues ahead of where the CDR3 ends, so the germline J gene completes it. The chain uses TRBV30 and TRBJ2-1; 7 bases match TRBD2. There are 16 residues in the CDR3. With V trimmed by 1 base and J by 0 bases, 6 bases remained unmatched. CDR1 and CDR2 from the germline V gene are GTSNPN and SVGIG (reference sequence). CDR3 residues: CAWSGAGQSSYNEQFF. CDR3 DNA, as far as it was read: TGTGCCTGGAGTGGAGCGGGGCAGAGCTCCTACAATGAG.

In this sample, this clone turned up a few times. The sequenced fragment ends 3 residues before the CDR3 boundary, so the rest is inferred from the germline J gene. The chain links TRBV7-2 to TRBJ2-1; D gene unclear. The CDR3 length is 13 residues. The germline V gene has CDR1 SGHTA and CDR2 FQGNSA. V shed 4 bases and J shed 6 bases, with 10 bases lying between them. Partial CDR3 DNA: TGTGCCAGCAGCTCACCCACGGGCAATGAG. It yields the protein CASSSPTGNE. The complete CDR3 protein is CASSSPTGNEQFF.

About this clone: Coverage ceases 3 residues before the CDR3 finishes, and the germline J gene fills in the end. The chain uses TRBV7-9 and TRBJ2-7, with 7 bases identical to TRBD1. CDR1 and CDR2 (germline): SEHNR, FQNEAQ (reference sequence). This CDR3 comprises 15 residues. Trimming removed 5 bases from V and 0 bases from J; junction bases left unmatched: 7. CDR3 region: CASSPPRDSSYEQYF. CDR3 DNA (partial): TGTGCCAGCAGCCCACCACGGGACAGCTCCTACGAG. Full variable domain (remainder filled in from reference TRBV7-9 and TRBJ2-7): DTGVSQNPRHKITKRGQNVTFRCDPISEHNRLYWYRQTLGQGPEFLTYFQNEAQLEKSRLLSDRFSAERPKGSFSTLEIQRTEQGDSAMYLCASSPPRDSSYEQYFGPGTRLTVT.

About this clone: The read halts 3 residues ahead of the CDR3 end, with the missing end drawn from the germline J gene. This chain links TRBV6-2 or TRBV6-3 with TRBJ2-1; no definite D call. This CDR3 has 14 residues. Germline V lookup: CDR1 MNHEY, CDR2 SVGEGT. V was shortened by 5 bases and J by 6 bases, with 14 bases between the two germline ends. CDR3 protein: CASSPSSAVNEQFF. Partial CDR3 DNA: TGTGCCAGCAGTCCTTCTAGTGCAGTCAATGAG.

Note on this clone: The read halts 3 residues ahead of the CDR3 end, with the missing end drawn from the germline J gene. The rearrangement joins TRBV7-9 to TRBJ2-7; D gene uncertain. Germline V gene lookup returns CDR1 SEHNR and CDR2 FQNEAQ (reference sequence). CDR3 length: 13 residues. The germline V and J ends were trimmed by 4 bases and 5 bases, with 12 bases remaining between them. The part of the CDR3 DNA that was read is TGTGCCAGCAGCTCCCAAGGCGGTCACGAG. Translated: CASSSQGGHE. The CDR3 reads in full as CASSSQGGHEQYF.

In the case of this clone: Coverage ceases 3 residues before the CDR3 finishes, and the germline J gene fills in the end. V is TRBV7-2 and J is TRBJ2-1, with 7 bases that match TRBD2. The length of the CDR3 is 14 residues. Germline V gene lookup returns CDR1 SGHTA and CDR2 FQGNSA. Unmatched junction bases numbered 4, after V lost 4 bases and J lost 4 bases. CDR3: CASSYPGGYNEQFF. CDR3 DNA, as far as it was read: TGTGCCAGCAGCTATCCGGGGGGTTACAATGAG. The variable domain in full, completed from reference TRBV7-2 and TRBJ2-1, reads GAGVSQSPSNKVTEKGKDVELRCDPISGHTALYWYRQSLGQGLEFLIYFQGNSAPDKSGLPSDRFSAERTGGSVSTLTIQRTQQEDSAVYLCASSYPGGYNEQFFGPGTRLTVL.

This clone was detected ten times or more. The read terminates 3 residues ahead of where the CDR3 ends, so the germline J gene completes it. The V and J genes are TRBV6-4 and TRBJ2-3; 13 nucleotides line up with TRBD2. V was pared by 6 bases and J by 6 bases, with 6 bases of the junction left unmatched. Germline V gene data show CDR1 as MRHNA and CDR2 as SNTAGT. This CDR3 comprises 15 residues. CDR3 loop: CASSTSGGASDTQYF. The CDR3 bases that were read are TGTGCCAGCAGCACTAGCGGGGGGGCGAGCGATACG.

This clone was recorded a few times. The CDR3 is CASSYSWAAAYYEQYF. The CDR3 DNA, read in part, is TGTGCCAGCAGTTACTCGTGGGCAGCTGCCTACTACGAG. The genes are TRBV6-2 or TRBV6-3 and TRBJ2-7; D is ambiguous. Read sequence stops 3 residues before the CDR3 end, and the germline J gene provides the missing end. Trimming pared 0 bases from V and 3 bases from J, leaving 15 bases between. Germline V gene lookup returns CDR1 MNHEY and CDR2 SVGEGT. The CDR3 spans 16 residues.

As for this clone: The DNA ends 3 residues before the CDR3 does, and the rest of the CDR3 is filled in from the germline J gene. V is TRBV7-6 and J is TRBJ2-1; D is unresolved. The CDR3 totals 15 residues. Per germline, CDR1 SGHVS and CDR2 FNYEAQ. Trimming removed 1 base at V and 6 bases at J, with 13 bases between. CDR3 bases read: TGTGCCAGCAGCTTAGAATGGCTAGTCGGCAATGAG. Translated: CASSLEWLVGNE. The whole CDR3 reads CASSLEWLVGNEQFF.

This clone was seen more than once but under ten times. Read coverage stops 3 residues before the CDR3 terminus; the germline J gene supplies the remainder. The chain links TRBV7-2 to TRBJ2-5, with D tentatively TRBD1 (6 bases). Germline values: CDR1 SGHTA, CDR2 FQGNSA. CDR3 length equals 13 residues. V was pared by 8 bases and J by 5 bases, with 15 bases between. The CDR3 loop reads CASYRVTSETQYF. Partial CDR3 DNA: TGTGCCAGCTACAGGGTGACCTCGGAGACC.

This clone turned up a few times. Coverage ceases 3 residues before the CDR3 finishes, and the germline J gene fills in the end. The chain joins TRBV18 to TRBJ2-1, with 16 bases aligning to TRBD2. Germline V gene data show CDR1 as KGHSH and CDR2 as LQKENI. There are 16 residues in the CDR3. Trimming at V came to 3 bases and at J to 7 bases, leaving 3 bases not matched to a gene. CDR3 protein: CASSPGTSGRANEQFF. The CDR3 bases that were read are TGTGCCAGCTCACCCGGGACTAGCGGGAGGGCGAATGAG.

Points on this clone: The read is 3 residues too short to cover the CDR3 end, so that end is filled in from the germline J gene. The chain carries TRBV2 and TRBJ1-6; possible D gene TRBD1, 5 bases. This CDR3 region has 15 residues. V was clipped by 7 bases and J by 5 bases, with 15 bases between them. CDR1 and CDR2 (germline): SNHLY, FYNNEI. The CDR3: CASKADGGNNSPLHF. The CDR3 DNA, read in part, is TGTGCCAGCAAGGCGGACGGGGGAAATAATTCACCC.

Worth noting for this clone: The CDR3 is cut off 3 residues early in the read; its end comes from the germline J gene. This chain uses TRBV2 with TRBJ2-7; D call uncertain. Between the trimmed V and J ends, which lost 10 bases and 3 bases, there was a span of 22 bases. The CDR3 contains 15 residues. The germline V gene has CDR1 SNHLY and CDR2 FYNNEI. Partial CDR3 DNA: TGTGCCACCCTGGTAACAGCCGACCATGGCTACGAG. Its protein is CATLVTADHGYE. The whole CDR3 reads CATLVTADHGYEQYF.

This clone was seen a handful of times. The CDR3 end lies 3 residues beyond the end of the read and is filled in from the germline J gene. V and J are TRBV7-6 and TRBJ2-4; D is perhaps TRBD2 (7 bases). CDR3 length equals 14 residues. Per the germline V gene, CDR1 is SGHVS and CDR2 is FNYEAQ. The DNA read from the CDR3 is TGTGCCAGCAGCCCGGGGGGCCGAAATACATTT. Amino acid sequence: CASSPGGRNTF. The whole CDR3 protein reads CASSPGGRNTFQYF. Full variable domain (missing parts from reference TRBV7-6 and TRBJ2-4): GAGVSQSPRYKVTKRGQDVALRCDPISGHVSLYWYRQALGQGPEFLTYFNYEAQQDKSGLPNDRFSAERPEGSISTLTIQRTEQRDSAMYRCASSPGGRNTFQYFGAGTRLSVL.

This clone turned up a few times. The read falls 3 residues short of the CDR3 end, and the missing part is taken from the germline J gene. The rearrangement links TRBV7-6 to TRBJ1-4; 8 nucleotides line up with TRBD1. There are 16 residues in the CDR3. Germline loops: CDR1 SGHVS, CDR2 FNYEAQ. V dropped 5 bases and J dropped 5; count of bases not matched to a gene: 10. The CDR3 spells CASSTLGQGTNEKLFF. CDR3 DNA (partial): TGTGCCAGCAGCACCCTTGGACAGGGAACAAATGAAAAA.

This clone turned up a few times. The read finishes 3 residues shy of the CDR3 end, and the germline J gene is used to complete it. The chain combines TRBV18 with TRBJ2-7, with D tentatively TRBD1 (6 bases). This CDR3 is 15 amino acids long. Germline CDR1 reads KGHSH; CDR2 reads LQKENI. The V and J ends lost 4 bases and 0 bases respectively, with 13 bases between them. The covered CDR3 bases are TGTGCCAGCTCACTCCTCGCGGACAGCTCCTACGAG. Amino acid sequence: CASSLLADSSYE. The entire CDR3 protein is CASSLLADSSYEQYF.

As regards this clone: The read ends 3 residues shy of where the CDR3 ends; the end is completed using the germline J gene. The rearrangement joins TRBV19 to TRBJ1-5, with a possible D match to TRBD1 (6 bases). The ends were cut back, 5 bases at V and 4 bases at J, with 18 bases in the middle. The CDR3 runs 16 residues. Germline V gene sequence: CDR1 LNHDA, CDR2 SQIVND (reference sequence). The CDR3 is CASSRPGTFGNQPQHF. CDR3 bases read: TGTGCCAGTAGTCGCCCAGGGACATTTGGAAATCAGCCC.

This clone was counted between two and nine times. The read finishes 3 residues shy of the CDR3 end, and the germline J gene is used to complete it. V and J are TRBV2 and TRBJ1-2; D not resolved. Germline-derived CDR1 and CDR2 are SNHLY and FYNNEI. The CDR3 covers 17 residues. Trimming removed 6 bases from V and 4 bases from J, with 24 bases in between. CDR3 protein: CASSPPWAASIIYGYTF. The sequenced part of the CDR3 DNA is TGTGCCAGCAGCCCTCCATGGGCAGCCTCCATTATCTATGGC.

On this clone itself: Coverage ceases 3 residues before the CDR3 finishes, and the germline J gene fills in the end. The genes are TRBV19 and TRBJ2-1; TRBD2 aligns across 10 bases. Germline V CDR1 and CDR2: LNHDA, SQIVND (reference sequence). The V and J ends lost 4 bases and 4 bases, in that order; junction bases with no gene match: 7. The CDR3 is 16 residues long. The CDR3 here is CASSTRLAGGYNEQFF. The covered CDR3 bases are TGTGCCAGTAGTACCCGACTAGCGGGCGGGTACAATGAG. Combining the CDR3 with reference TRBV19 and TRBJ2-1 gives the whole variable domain DGGITQSPKYLFRKEGQNVTLSCEQNLNHDAMYWYRQDPGQGLRLIYYSQIVNDFQKGDIAEGYSVSREKKESFPLTVTSAQKNPTAFYLCASSTRLAGGYNEQFFGPGTRLTVL.

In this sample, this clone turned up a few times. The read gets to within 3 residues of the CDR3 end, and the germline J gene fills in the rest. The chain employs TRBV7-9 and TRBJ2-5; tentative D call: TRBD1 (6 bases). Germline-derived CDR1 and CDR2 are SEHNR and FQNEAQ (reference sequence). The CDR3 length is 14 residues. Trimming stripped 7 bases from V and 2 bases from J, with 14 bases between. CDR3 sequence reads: CASTPWTVQETQYF. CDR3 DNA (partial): TGTGCCAGCACCCCCTGGACAGTTCAAGAGACC.

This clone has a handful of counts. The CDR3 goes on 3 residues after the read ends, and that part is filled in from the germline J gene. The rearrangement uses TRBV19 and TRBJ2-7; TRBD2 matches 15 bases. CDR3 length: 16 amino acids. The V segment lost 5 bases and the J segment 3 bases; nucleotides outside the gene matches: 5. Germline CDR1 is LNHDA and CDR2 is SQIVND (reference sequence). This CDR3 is CASSLRTSGRVYEQYF. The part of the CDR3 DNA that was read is TGTGCCAGTAGTTTACGGACTAGCGGGAGGGTCTACGAG.

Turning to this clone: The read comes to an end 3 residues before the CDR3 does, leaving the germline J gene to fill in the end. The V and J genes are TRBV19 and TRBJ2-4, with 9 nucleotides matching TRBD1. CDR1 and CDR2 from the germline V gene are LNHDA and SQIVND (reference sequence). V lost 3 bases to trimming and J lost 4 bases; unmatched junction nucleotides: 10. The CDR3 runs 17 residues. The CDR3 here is CASSMGSGTGIKNIQYF. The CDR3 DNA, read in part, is TGTGCCAGTAGTATGGGTTCGGGGACAGGGATAAAAAACATT.

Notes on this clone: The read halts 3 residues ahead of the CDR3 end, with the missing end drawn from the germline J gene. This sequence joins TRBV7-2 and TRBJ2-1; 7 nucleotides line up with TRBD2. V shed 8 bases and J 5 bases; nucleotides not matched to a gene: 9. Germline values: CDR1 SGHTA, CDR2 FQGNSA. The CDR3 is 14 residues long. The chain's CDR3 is CASAGAGRDNEQFF. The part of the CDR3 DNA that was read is TGTGCCAGCGCCGGTGCAGGGAGGGACAATGAG.

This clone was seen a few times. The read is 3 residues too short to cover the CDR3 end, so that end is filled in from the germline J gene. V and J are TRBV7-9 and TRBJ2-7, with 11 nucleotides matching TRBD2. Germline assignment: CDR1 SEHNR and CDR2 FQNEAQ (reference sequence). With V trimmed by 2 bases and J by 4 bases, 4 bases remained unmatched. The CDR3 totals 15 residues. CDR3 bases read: TGTGCCAGCAGCTTACCAACTAGCGGGAGTTACGAG. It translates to CASSLPTSGSYE. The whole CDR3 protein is CASSLPTSGSYEQYF.

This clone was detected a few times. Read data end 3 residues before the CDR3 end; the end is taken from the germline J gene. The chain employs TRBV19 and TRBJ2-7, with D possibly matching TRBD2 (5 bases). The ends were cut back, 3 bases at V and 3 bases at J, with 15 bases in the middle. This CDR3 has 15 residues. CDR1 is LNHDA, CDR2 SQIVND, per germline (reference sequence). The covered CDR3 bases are TGTGCCAGTAGTATTAAAGCCGGACTGTTCTACGAG. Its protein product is CASSIKAGLFYE. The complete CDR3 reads CASSIKAGLFYEQYF.

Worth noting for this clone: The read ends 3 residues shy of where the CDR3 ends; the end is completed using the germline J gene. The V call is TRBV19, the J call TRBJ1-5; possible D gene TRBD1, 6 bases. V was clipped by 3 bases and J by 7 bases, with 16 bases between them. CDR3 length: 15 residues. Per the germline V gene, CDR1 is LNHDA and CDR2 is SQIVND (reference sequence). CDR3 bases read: TGTGCCAGTAGTATTGGGGACATGGCGAGACAGCCC. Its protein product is CASSIGDMARQP. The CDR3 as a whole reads CASSIGDMARQPQHF.

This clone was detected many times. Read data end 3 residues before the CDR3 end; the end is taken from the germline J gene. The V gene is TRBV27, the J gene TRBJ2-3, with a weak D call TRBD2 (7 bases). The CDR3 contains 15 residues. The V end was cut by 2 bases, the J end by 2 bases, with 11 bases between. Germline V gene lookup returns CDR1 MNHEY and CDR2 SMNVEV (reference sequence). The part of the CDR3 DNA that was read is TGTGCCAGCAGTTTAGCGGGGGCCATCACAGATACG. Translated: CASSLAGAITDT. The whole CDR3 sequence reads CASSLAGAITDTQYF.

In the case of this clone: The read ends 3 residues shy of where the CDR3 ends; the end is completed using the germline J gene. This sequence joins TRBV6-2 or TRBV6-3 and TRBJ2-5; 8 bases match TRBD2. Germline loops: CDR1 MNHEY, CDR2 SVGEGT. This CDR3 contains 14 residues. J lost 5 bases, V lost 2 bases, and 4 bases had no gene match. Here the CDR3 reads CASSYGAGVETQYF. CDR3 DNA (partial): TGTGCCAGCAGTTACGGAGCGGGGGTGGAGACC.